The 22 T cell receptor beta chains reported below all come from one sample, sequenced in a study of regulatory T cells in long-lasting Graves disease. Both iRepertoire HTBI primers and Arm-PCR of CDR3 regions were used to build the TCR beta libraries. TCRdb re-derived calls from the multiplex PCR reads in MiXCR, one entry per CDR3 protein. The sample contains roughly 500,000 distinct CDR3 sequences, under 25% of which appear only once. The time point was: persistent/refractory GD, antithyroid drugs over 5 years with positive TRAb. PBMCs were the source of the RNA used for TCR sequencing. This specimen consisted of peripheral blood mononuclear cells (PBMCs), obtained when the disease was refractory, from a patient treated with antithyroid drugs. The receptors here all came from a female donor with Graves disease.

At least ten counts were recorded for this clonotype. In nucleotides, the CDR3 is TGTGCCAGCAGTTTAGCAGGGAGGGAAAAACTGTTTTTT. Translated: CASSLAGREKLFF. The V gene is TRBV12-3 or TRBV12-4, the J gene TRBJ1-4; D call uncertain. CDR3 length: 13 amino acids. V shed 0 bases and J shed 8 bases, with 7 bases lying between them.

The rearrangement uses TRBV28 and TRBJ2-1, with D perhaps matching TRBD2 (6 bases). Germline CDR1 is MDHEN and CDR2 is SYDVKM. CDR3 length: 13 residues. V was shortened by 8 bases and J by 6 bases, with 14 bases between the two germline ends. CDR3 coding DNA: TGTGCCAGCGGCCCCGTGGGAGGCAATGAGCAGTTCTTC. Protein product: CASGPVGGNEQFF.

The genes are TRBV6-1 and TRBJ1-5, with D possibly TRBD1 on 5 matching bases. Per germline, CDR1 MNHNS and CDR2 SASEGT. This CDR3 has 14 amino acids. V lost 6 bases and J 3 bases, leaving 12 bases between the germline ends. The CDR3 region is CASRLVGDNQPQHF. DNA of the CDR3: TGTGCCAGCAGACTAGTAGGGGACAATCAGCCCCAGCATTTT.

Turning to this clonotype: This may arise from a read error, as a much more abundant clone is one base away. The J gene is TRBJ1-4, the V gene TRBV18; D is unclear. Per germline, CDR1 KGHSH and CDR2 LQKENI. The CDR3 sequence is 14 residues long. The CDR3 spells CASSPSDVNGKLFF. CDR3 in DNA: TGTGCCAGCTCACCGTCAGATGTTAATGGAAAACTGTTTTTT.

With respect to this clonotype: Just one base apart from a much larger clone, this may be a read error. V gene TRBV6-2 or TRBV6-3 combines with J gene TRBJ1-5; 8 bases align to TRBD1. The CDR3 is 17 amino acids. The junction had 17 bases not matched to a gene; V was cut back by 7 bases and J by 6 bases. The germline V gene has CDR1 MNHEY and CDR2 SVGEGT. CDR3 nucleotides: TGTGCCAGCACCCCCCTACGCGTGACAGGGGCAAGTCAGCCCCAGCATTTT. This gives the protein CASTPLRVTGASQPQHF.

This clonotype was picked up a small number of times. One base away lies a much larger clone, so this may be a sequencing read error. The chain uses TRBV27 and TRBJ1-2; weak D call: TRBD1 (6 bases). Per germline, CDR1 MNHEY and CDR2 SMNVEV (reference sequence). The CDR3 runs 14 residues. Trimming took 3 bases from V and 2 from J, leaving 10 bases between them. The CDR3 sequence: CASSLAGDNYGYTF. In nucleotides, the CDR3 is TGTGCCAGCAGTTTGGCAGGGGACAACTATGGCTACACCTTC.

Worth noting for this clonotype: At one boundary the junction diverges from the germline segment, which might be a read error. This chain connects TRBV7-9 to TRBJ2-5; no firm D call. Germline V gives CDR1 SEHNR, CDR2 FQNEAQ (reference sequence). This CDR3 has 15 residues. DNA for the CDR3: TGTGCCAGCAGAAACCGGGCCAACAATGAAGAGACCCAGCACTTC. It specifies CASRNRANNEETQHF.

This clonotype was detected many times. V gene TRBV28 combines with J gene TRBJ2-7; 10 nucleotides line up with TRBD2. This CDR3 contains 16 residues. The J segment lost 3 bases and the V segment lost 4 bases, leaving 9 bases of the junction unmatched. From germline, CDR1 is MDHEN and CDR2 SYDVKM. For the CDR3, the DNA is TGTGCCAGCAGTTGGGGGGGCATAGCGGGAGGCTACGAGCAGTACTTC. This gives the protein CASSWGGIAGGYEQYF.

This clonotype was seen only a few times. V gene TRBV25-1 combines with J gene TRBJ2-7, with a tentative D call TRBD1 (6 bases). CDR1 MGHDK and CDR2 SYGVNS come from the germline V gene. The CDR3 loop spans 16 amino acids. The germline V and J ends were trimmed by 4 bases and 0 bases, with 16 bases remaining between them. The CDR3 coding sequence is TGTGCCAGCAGTGGAGGATTCCGGGACAACTCCTACGAGCAGTACTTC. Its protein product is CASSGGFRDNSYEQYF.

The chain links TRBV7-8 to TRBJ1-1; 10 bases map to TRBD1. CDR1 is SGHVS, CDR2 FQNEAQ, per germline. The CDR3 extends over 17 amino acids. With V trimmed by 5 bases and J by 3 bases, 12 bases remained unmatched. The CDR3 nucleotides read TGTGCCAGCAGCCTTAGACAGGGGGCAGGGGAAGACACTGAAGCTTTCTTT. Amino acid sequence: CASSLRQGAGEDTEAFF.

This clonotype was found once. The CDR3, as DNA: TGTGCCAGCACCGAATCTGGCGCCTACACAGATACGCAGTATTTT. It codes for CASTESGAYTDTQYF. This chain joins TRBV28 and TRBJ2-3, with D hard to call. CDR1 is MDHEN and CDR2 is SYDVKM in the germline V gene. The CDR3 consists of 15 residues. Trimming cost V 7 bases and J 2 bases, with 16 bases left between them.

This clonotype was observed at least ten times. DNA for the CDR3: TGTGCCAGCCCCGGGACAGGGGACTCCTACGAGCAGTACTTC. Translated: CASPGTGDSYEQYF. The V gene is TRBV2, the J gene TRBJ2-7; 10 bases are shared with TRBD1. V lost 8 bases and J lost 0; bases outside the gene matches: 4. The CDR3 length is 14 residues. CDR1 and CDR2 (germline): SNHLY, FYNNEI.

This clonotype came up many times. This chain uses TRBV7-2 with TRBJ2-7; 7 nucleotides align to TRBD2. The trim removed 1 base at V and 0 bases at J, leaving 6 bases unmatched. The CDR3 has 16 amino acids. Looked up from germline, CDR1 is SGHTA and CDR2 is FQGNSA. This chain's CDR3 is CASSLGQRGSSYEQYF. For the CDR3, the DNA is TGTGCCAGCAGCTTAGGTCAGCGGGGAAGCTCCTACGAGCAGTACTTC.

This sequence joins TRBV10-3 and TRBJ2-7; D may correspond to TRBD1 or TRBD2 (5 bases each). Germline assignment: CDR1 ENHRY and CDR2 SYGVKD. The CDR3 is 12 amino acids. Trimming pared 10 bases from V and 3 bases from J, leaving 13 bases between. The CDR3, as DNA: TGTGCCACGCTCGGGACCAACTACGAGCAGTACTTC. This sequence encodes CATLGTNYEQYF.

This clonotype has at least ten counts. The V gene is TRBV10-2, the J gene TRBJ1-2, with TRBD1 identical over 10 bases. The CDR3 runs to 15 residues. After removal of 1 base from V and 6 bases from J, the junction contained 5 bases not matched to a gene. Per the germline V gene, CDR1 is WSHSY and CDR2 is SAAADI. The CDR3 nucleotides read TGCGCCAGCAGTGAGTGGGACAGGGGTTTTAATGGCTACACCTTC. Translated, it gives CASSEWDRGFNGYTF.

This clonotype was seen ten or more times. V usage is TRBV4-1 and J usage is TRBJ1-2, with TRBD1 identical over 11 bases. Trimming removed 0 bases from V and 8 bases from J; junction bases left unmatched: 11. CDR1 is MGHRA, CDR2 YSYEKL, per germline. The CDR3 consists of 17 residues. In DNA form, the CDR3 reads TGCGCCAGCAGCCAAGATGTTGGGACAGGGGGAGCGGGAGGCTACACCTTC. The encoded protein is CASSQDVGTGGAGGYTF.

This clonotype has a count of ten or more. The chain combines TRBV11-2 with TRBJ1-3, with no clear D. The V gene lost 1 base and the J gene lost 1 base, with 11 bases spanning the gap. The CDR3 spans 16 residues. CDR1 is SGHAT, CDR2 FQNNGV, per germline. CDR3 coding DNA: TGTGCCAGCAGCTTAGTTTCCCCAGGTTCTGGAAACACCATATATTTT. Its protein is CASSLVSPGSGNTIYF.

This clonotype occurred many times. The rearrangement links TRBV7-8 to TRBJ2-5, with no clear D. Trimming pared 5 bases from V and 5 bases from J, leaving 12 bases between. Looked up from germline, CDR1 is SGHVS and CDR2 is FQNEAQ. The CDR3 contains 13 residues. The CDR3 sequence is CASSALRQETQYF. As DNA, the CDR3 is TGTGCCAGCAGCGCCCTCAGGCAGGAGACCCAGTACTTC.

In the case of this clonotype: A much more abundant neighbour one base away suggests this may be a read error. V gene TRBV7-2 combines with J gene TRBJ2-5; maybe TRBD1 (6 bases). The CDR3 is made up of 14 amino acids. Germline V gene data show CDR1 as SGHTA and CDR2 as FQGNSA. V was shortened by 5 bases and J by 4 bases, with 14 bases between the two germline ends. CDR3 sequence (DNA): TGTGCCAGCAGCCACATACAGGGTAGAGAGACCCAGTACTTC. Translating it yields CASSHIQGRETQYF.

There are many counts of this clonotype. This chain links TRBV20-1 with TRBJ2-7; 7 bases align to TRBD2. There are 14 residues in the CDR3. V lost 5 bases to trimming and J lost 3 bases; unmatched junction nucleotides: 10. Germline-derived CDR1 and CDR2 are DFQATT and SNEGSKA (reference sequence). The CDR3 DNA reads as TGCAGTGCTGGGGGGGATAATAGGGTCTACGAGCAGTACTTC. Translation gives CSAGGDNRVYEQYF.

There are many counts of this clonotype. The V gene is TRBV28, the J gene TRBJ2-5, with 7 bases identical to TRBD2. The V and J ends lost 2 bases and 1 base, in that order; junction bases with no gene match: 7. The CDR3 spans 16 residues. Germline V gene lookup returns CDR1 MDHEN and CDR2 SYDVKM. The CDR3 region is CASSLVVPSGQETQYF. As DNA, the CDR3 is TGTGCCAGCAGTTTAGTCGTGCCTAGCGGCCAAGAGACCCAGTACTTC.

The chain is built from TRBV29-1 and TRBJ2-1; the D is unclear. Trimming shortened V by 7 bases and J by 6 bases, and 13 bases separated the two germline ends. The CDR3 is made up of 12 amino acids. Germline V gene data show CDR1 as SQVTM and CDR2 as ANQGSEA. The chain's CDR3 is CSAPPAGNEQFF. The CDR3 DNA sequence: TGCAGCGCCCCCCCTGCCGGCAATGAGCAGTTCTTC.